This T cell receptor (beta chain) was found in a study of control samples from healthy donors and cancer patients. CDR1 and CDR2 from the germline V gene are SGHTA and FQGNSA. CDR3 size: 19 residues. Trimming removed 5 bases from V and 3 bases from J; junction bases left unmatched: 8. Profiling relied on immunoSEQ multiplex PCR, and the TCRdb table lists in-frame clones only, not all of them. The repertoire holds about 150,000 clones, with 85% to 95% as singletons. The TCR sequence derives from a woman aged 40 to 49 in good health. The source material was blood. This sequence joins TRBV7-2 and TRBJ2-6; 15 bases fit TRBD2. CDR3 loop: CASSHRTSGRAGGANVLTF. In DNA form, the CDR3 reads TGTGCCAGCAGCCACCGGACTAGCGGGAGGGCCGGTGGGGCCAACGTCCTGACTTTC. The variable domain in full, completed from reference TRBV7-2 and TRBJ2-6, reads GAGVSQSPSNKVTEKGKDVELRCDPISGHTALYWYRQSLGQGLEFLIYFQGNSAPDKSGLPSDRFSAERTGGSVSTLTIQRTQQEDSAVYLCASSHRTSGRAGGANVLTFGAGSRLTVL.